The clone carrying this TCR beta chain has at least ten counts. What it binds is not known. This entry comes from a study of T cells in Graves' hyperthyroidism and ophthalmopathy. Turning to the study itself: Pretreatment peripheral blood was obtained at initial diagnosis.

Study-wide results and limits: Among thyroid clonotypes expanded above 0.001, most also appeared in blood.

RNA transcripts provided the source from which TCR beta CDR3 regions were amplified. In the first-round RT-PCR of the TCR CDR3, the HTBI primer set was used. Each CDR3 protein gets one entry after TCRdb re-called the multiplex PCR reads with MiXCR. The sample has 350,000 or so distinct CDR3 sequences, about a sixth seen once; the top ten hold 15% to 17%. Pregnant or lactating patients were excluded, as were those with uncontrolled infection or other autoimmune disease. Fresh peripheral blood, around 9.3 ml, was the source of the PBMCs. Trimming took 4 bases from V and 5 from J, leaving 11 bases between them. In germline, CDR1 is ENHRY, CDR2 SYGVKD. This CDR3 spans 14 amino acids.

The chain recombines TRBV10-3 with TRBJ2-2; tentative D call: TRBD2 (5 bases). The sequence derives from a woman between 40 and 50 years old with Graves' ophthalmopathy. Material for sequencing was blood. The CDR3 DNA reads TGTGCCATCAGTGCGCCGGGGAGTACCGGGGAGCTGTTTTTT. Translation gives CAISAPGSTGELFF.